This T cell receptor beta chain was profiled in a study of cytomegalovirus exposure and HLA in healthy donors. The primer mix had 60 Vbeta and 13 Jbeta primers. Some clones are missing from TCRdb's copy, which holds only in-frame ones; the method was immunoSEQ multiplex PCR. The sample has approximately 140,000 clones, approximately 72% seen once. This clone showed up just once. The target antigen is unknown. CDR1 is LGHNA, CDR2 YSLEER, per germline. The CDR3 runs to 17 residues. V was pared by 3 bases and J by 7 bases, with 13 bases of the junction left unmatched. Study-level results: While the bulk of TCR sequences proved rare, some public TCRs turned up in many donors.

The receptor's source is a woman in her sixties or seventies in good health and CMV-seronegative. Sequenced input: PBMCs. The chain employs TRBV4-3 and TRBJ2-3; 10 nucleotides agree with TRBD2. CDR3 DNA: TGCGCCAGCAGCCAGGACCTACCCGGGACTAGCGCGAATACGCAGTATTTT. It encodes CASSQDLPGTSANTQYF.